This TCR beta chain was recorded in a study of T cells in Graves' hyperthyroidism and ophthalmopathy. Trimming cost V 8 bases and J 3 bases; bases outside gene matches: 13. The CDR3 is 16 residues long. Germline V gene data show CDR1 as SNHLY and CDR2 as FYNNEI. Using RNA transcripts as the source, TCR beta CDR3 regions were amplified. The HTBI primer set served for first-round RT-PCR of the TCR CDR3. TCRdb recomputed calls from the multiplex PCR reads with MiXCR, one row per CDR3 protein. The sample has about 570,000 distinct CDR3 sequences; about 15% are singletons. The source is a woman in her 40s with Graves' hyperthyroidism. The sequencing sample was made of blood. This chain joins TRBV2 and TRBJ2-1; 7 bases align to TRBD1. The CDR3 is CASSRPQQGYYNEQFF. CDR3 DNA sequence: TGTGCCAGCTCCCGGCCCCAACAGGGGTACTACAATGAGCAGTTCTTC.